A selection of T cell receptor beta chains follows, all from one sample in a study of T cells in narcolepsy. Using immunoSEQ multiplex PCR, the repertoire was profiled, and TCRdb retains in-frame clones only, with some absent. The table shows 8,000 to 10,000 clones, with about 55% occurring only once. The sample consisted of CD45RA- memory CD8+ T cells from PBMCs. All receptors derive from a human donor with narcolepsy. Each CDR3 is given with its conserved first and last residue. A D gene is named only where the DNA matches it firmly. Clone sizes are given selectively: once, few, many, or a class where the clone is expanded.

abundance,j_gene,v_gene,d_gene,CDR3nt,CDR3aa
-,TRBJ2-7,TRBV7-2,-,TGTGCCAGCAGCATTGGGCCTCCCTACGAGCAGTACTTC,CASSIGPPYEQYF
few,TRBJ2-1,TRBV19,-,TGTGCCAGTACCCCCTCCGGGGATCCCCAATACAATGAGCAGTTCTTC,CASTPSGDPQYNEQFF
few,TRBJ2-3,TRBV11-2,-,TGTGCCAGCAGCTTCGGGGTGGGCACAGATACGCAGTATTTT,CASSFGVGTDTQYF
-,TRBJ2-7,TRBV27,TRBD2,TGTGCCAGCAGTTTGACAGCGGGGATCTACGAGCAGTACTTC,CASSLTAGIYEQYF
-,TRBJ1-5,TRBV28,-,TGTGCCAGCAGTTCCCTCAAATCCCGGGACAAGATCGGTCAGCCCCAGCATTTT,CASSSLKSRDKIGQPQHF
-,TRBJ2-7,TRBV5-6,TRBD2,TGTGCCAGCAGCTTGGCCGGGGGACTAAAGTCCTACGAGCAGTACTTC,CASSLAGGLKSYEQYF
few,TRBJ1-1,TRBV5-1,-,TGCGCCAGCAGGGCAGGGTACACTGAAGCTTTCTTT,CASRAGYTEAFF
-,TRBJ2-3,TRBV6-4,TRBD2,TGTGCCAGCAGTGAGTCATCGAGCGGGGAGGGAGATACGCAGTATTTT,CASSESSSGEGDTQYF
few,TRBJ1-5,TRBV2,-,TGTGCCAGCAGTGATCCCACGGCAGGGGGCAATCAGCCCCAGCATTTT,CASSDPTAGGNQPQHF
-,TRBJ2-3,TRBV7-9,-,TGTGCCAGCAGCTTAACGTACACAGATACGCAGTATTTT,CASSLTYTDTQYF
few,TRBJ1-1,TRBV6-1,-,TGTGCCAGCAGTACCCAGACACGGACTGAAGCTTTCTTT,CASSTQTRTEAFF
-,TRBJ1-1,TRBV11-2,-,TGTGCCAGCAGCTTAAGCCGGATCAAAGGCACTGAAGCTTTCTTT,CASSLSRIKGTEAFF
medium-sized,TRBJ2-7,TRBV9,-,TGTGCCAGCAGCGTAGACGCAGGAGGGAACTACGAGCAGTACTTC,CASSVDAGGNYEQYF
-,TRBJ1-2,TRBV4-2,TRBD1,TGTGCCAGCAGCCCAGAAGCCGGAGGGGGCGGGGGAGGCTACACCTTC,CASSPEAGGGGGGYTF
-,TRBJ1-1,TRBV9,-,TGTGCCAGCAGCGTGGGGAGCATGAACACTGAAGCTTTCTTT,CASSVGSMNTEAFF
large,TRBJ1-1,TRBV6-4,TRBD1,TGTGCCAGTCGGACAGGGGGCCCGAACACTGAAGCTTTCTTT,CASRTGGPNTEAFF
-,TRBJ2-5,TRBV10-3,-,TGTGCCATCAGTGAGGAGGGGGCTACCCCGCGGGGGGAGACCCAGTACTTC,CAISEEGATPRGETQYF
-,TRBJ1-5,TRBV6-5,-,TGTGCCAGCAGTTACTCTTCTGGCAATCAGCCCCAGCATTTT,CASSYSSGNQPQHF
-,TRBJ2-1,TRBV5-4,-,TGTGCCAGCAGTCATCCTGAGAAGAGCCTCAATGAGCAGTTCTTC,CASSHPEKSLNEQFF
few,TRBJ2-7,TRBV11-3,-,TGTGCCAGCAGCTTAGGAACCTACGAGCAGTACTTC,CASSLGTYEQYF
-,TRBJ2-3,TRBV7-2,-,TGTGCCAGCAGCTTATTGCGGGCGAGCACAGATACGCAGTATTTT,CASSLLRASTDTQYF
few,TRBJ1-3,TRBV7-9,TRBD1,TGTGCCAGCAGCCAACAGACAGGGCCGAGAGGAAACACCATATATTTT,CASSQQTGPRGNTIYF
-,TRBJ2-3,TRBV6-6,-,TGTGCCAGCAGTTACTCGGGGGGGGCCACAGATACGCAGTATTTT,CASSYSGGATDTQYF
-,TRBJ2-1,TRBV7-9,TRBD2,TGTGCCAGCAGCTGGCTAGCGGGGGCGAACAATGAGCAGTTCTTC,CASSWLAGANNEQFF
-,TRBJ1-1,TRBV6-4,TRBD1,TGTGCCAGCAGTGACTCGAGCGGGACAGGGAGCACTGAAGCTTTCTTT,CASSDSSGTGSTEAFF
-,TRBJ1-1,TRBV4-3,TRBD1,TGCGCCAGCAGCCAAAGGGGACAGAGCAACACTGAAGCTTTCTTT,CASSQRGQSNTEAFF
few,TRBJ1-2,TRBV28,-,TGTGCCAGCCGGGACCCACATAACTATGGCTACACCTTC,CASRDPHNYGYTF
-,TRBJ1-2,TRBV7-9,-,TGTGCCAGCAGCTTGAGGGGTATGGAGCGGATCCGAGGCTACACCTTC,CASSLRGMERIRGYTF
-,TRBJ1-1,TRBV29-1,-,TGCAGCGTTGATATGACAGATATGAACACTGAAGCTTTCTTT,CSVDMTDMNTEAFF
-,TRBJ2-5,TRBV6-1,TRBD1,TGTGCCAGCAGTACCTGGGACAGCCAAGAGACCCAGTACTTC,CASSTWDSQETQYF
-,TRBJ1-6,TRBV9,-,TGTGCCAGCAGCTCCGTTGGGAGCTCCTATAATTCACCCCTCCACTTT,CASSSVGSSYNSPLHF
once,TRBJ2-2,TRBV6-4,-,TGTGCCAGCAGTGAAGTAGCGGAGAACACCGGGGAGCTGTTTTTT,CASSEVAENTGELFF
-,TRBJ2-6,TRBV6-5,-,TGTGCCAGCAGCCCTCCAAGCTCTGGGGCCAACGTCCTGACTTTC,CASSPPSSGANVLTF
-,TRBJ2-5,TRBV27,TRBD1,TGTGCCAGCAGTCCAGGGGGCCAACATGAGACCCAGTACTTC,CASSPGGQHETQYF
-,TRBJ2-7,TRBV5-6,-,TGTGCCAGCAGCACGGACAGCTATGGTACCTACGAGCAGTACTTC,CASSTDSYGTYEQYF
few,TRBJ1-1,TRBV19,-,TGTGCCAGTACCAATGGGAGGGAGGGTCACACTGAAGCTTTCTTT,CASTNGREGHTEAFF
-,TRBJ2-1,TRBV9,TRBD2,TGTGCCTGGGACTCTAGCGGGGGGCCCTCCTCCTACAATGAGCAGTTCTTC,CAWDSSGGPSSYNEQFF
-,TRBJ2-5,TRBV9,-,TGTGCCAGCAGCCCAACAGGGTACCAAGAGACCCAGTACTTC,CASSPTGYQETQYF
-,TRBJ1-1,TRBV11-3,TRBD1,TGTGCCAGCAAGGACAGGGGATCGAACACTGAAGCTTTCTTT,CASKDRGSNTEAFF
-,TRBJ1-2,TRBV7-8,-,TGTGCCAGCAGCTTAAGTACGAGTGATGGCTACACCTTC,CASSLSTSDGYTF
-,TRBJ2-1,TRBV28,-,TGTGCCAGCAGTTTAAATGAGCAGTTCTTC,CASSLNEQFF
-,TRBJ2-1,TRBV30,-,TGTGCCTGGAGCCCCGGTCATGAGCAGTTCTTC,CAWSPGHEQFF
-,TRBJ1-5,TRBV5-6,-,TGTGCCAGCAGCTTGATGGGAAATCAGCCCCAGCATTTT,CASSLMGNQPQHF
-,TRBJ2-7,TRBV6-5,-,TGTGCCAGCAGCGTTACAGGTTCCGGGCGCGAGCAGTACTTC,CASSVTGSGREQYF
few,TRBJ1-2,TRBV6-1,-,TGTGCCAGCAGTGCGCAGGCGGAGGGTGGCTACACCTTC,CASSAQAEGGYTF
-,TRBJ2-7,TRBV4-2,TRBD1,TGTGCCAGCAGCCAAGATAGGGGACAGGGGGCAGACGAGCAGTACTTC,CASSQDRGQGADEQYF
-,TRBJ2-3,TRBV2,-,TGTGCCAGCAGAGCCCCGACAGGAACTAGCACAGATACGCAGTATTTT,CASRAPTGTSTDTQYF
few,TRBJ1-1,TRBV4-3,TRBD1,TGCGCCAGCAGCGTGATGGGACAGGGGAACACTGAAGCTTTCTTT,CASSVMGQGNTEAFF
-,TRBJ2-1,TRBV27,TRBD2,TGTGCCAGCAGTTTAGCGGGACTAGCGGTTAACAATGAGCAGTTCTTC,CASSLAGLAVNNEQFF
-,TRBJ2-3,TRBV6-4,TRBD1,TGTGCCAGCAGCGTTGGACAGGGGGCAGATACGCAGTATTTT,CASSVGQGADTQYF
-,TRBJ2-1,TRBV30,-,TGTGCCTGGAGTGTAGATGAGAATGAGCAGTTCTTC,CAWSVDENEQFF
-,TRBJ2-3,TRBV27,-,TGTGCCAGCAGTTTATCGGGCAGGGGAAAAGATACGCAGTATTTT,CASSLSGRGKDTQYF
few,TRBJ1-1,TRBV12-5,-,TGTGCTAGTGGTTTGTCTGTGAACACTGAAGCTTTCTTT,CASGLSVNTEAFF
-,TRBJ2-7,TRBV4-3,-,TGCGCCAGCAGCCCTCTCCTAGGTGGAGCCTACGAGCAGTACTTC,CASSPLLGGAYEQYF